Listed here are 6 T cell receptor beta chains from one sample, sequenced in a study of T cell clones after liver transplantation. The data were produced by immunoSEQ multiplex PCR, yet TCRdb's version contains in-frame clones alone and is incomplete. Seen here are 40,000 to 65,000 clones, about 88% observed once, and the top ten hold around 8.5%. Specimen: CD4+ T cells from blood, collected before liver transplant. The receptors originated from a human donor who received a liver transplant.

This chain joins TRBV5-4 and TRBJ2-3; perhaps TRBD2 as D (5 bases). CDR1 SGHNT and CDR2 YYREEE come from the germline V gene (reference sequence). The CDR3 has 18 residues. With 2 bases removed from V and 0 bases from J, the gap between germline ends came to 19 bases. The CDR3 here is CASSLRESSFSSTDTQYF. In DNA, the CDR3 is TGTGCCAGCAGCTTAAGGGAGTCCTCCTTCTCTAGCACAGATACGCAGTATTTT.

The rearrangement links TRBV7-8 to TRBJ2-5; 7 bases are a match to TRBD2. Germline CDR1 reads SGHVS; CDR2 reads FQNEAQ. The trim removed 3 bases at V and 3 bases at J, leaving 13 bases unmatched. The CDR3 runs to 17 residues. CDR3 protein: CASSFLWGRAGEETQYF. CDR3 nucleotides: TGTGCCAGCAGCTTCCTTTGGGGTCGCGCGGGAGAAGAGACCCAGTACTTC.

V and J are TRBV14 and TRBJ1-2; D is perhaps TRBD1 (6 bases). The CDR3 loop spans 13 amino acids. The V end lost 1 base, the J end lost 6 bases, and 9 bases lay between the germline ends. Germline V gene lookup returns CDR1 SGHDN and CDR2 FVKESK. The CDR3, as DNA: TGTGCCAGCAGCCAAGCCAGGGGAAATGGCTACACCTTC. It codes for CASSQARGNGYTF.

The chain couples TRBV14 to TRBJ1-1, with D possibly being TRBD1 (5 bases). Per the germline V gene, CDR1 is SGHDN and CDR2 is FVKESK. The CDR3 is 13 residues long. V shed 1 base and J shed 7 bases, with 10 bases lying between them. In nucleotides, the CDR3 is TGTGCCAGCAGCCAAGGGGGCTGGGGTGAAGCTTTCTTT. This codes for CASSQGGWGEAFF. Supplemented by reference TRBV14 and TRBJ1-1, the full variable domain reads EAGVTQFPSHSVIEKGQTVTLRCDPISGHDNLYWYRRVMGKEIKFLLHFVKESKQDESGMPNNRFLAERTGGTYSTLKVQPAELEDSGVYFCASSQGGWGEAFFGQGTRLTVV.

The chain combines TRBV4-3 with TRBJ2-7, with 8 bases lining up with TRBD1. The V gene end was trimmed by 0 bases and the J gene end by 7 bases; junction bases not matched to a gene: 8. CDR1 LGHNA and CDR2 YSLEER come from the germline V gene. CDR3 length: 15 amino acids. This CDR3 reads CASSQELGRGREQYF. In DNA, the CDR3 is TGCGCCAGCAGCCAAGAACTCGGCAGGGGGCGGGAGCAGTACTTC.

This clone was detected many times. Other DNA variants within this sample encode the same CDR3. The chain combines TRBV4-3 with TRBJ1-1; TRBD1 agrees at 7 bases. CDR3 length: 14 residues. The ends lost 2 bases at V and 3 bases at J; junction bases unmatched: 3. Germline V gene sequence: CDR1 LGHNA, CDR2 YSLEER. The CDR3 nucleotides are TGCGCCAGCAGCCAATTAACAGGGGACACTGAAGCTTTCTTT. It is translated as CASSQLTGDTEAFF.